This T cell receptor (beta chain) was sequenced during a study of vaccination and CD4 T cells after COVID-19. Findings of the study overall: Although the median of SARS-CoV-2-reactive clonotypes rose from roughly 21 to 40, the change was not significant. Spike mono-reactive status applied to 304 of 307 vaccine-specific clones in convalescent patients.

A note on this clonotype: What it recognizes is unknown.

Specified treatment: roughly nine-day PBMC culture with coronavirus spike peptide pools or control peptides (ViraFEST assay). Cultured CD4+ T-cell DNA underwent Oncomine TCR Beta short-read sequencing. TCRdb reanalysed the PCR reads using MiXCR and keeps one entry per CDR3 protein. The sample contains about 18,000 distinct CDR3 sequences, 56% of which appear only once. Trimming pared 2 bases from V and 5 bases from J, leaving 10 bases between. This CDR3 has 13 residues. Germline CDR1 MNHEY, CDR2 SVGEGT. The sample comprised CD4+ T cells from blood, cultured in vitro. This clonotype was sampled from a human donor who had recovered from COVID-19. V and J are TRBV6-2 or TRBV6-3 and TRBJ2-7; D possibly corresponds to TRBD1 (5 bases). CDR3 DNA: TGTGCCAGCAGTTACCCCGCAGGGAACGAGCAGTACTTC. It encodes CASSYPAGNEQYF.